What follows describes a single T cell receptor beta chain. Germline V lookup: CDR1 KGHDR, CDR2 SFDVKD. Trimming left V 7 bases short and J 5 bases short, with 13 bases between. The CDR3 is 13 residues long. The data are from a study of T cells after yellow fever vaccination. Study in general: SMART-Seq v4 Ultra Low Input handled preparation of low-cell-number fractions.

TCR cDNA, made by 5'RACE template switching, carried an added universal primer site and UMIs. TCRdb passed the 5' RACE reads through MiXCR, listing each CDR3 protein once. The sample carries some 200,000 distinct CDR3 sequences, 11% recorded once. Here the sequenced sample was CD8+ T cells sorted from PBMCs, taken 15 days after the yellow fever booster vaccination. The sequence was obtained from a young man who received the YFV17D yellow fever vaccine. The chain couples TRBV24-1 to TRBJ2-5; D remains ambiguous. The DNA of the CDR3 is TGTGCCACCAGCCGGTGGGTGGGGGAGACCCAGTACTTC. This translates into CATSRWVGETQYF.